The rows below give T cell receptor beta chains drawn from one sample of a study of shared clonotypes between healthy human individuals. TCRdb's copy holds only in-frame clones and misses some; the assay was immunoSEQ multiplex PCR. The data show 2.5 million or so clones, over 85% seen once. Sequences were obtained from naive CD4+ T cells sorted from blood. These receptors came from a man aged 18-30 years in good health. CDR3s include the opening cysteine and the closing phenylalanine or tryptophan. Each record gives: D gene, J gene, clone size, V gene, CDR3 protein, CDR3 DNA. A D gene is named only where the DNA matches it firmly. Rows may omit the clone size; those that give it use once, few, many or a size class.

d_gene: .; j_gene: TRBJ2-5; abundance: .; v_gene: TRBV6-5; CDR3aa: CASGGRSQETQYF; CDR3nt: TGTGCCAGCGGAGGCAGAAGCCAAGAGACCCAGTACTTC
d_gene: .; j_gene: TRBJ2-5; abundance: .; v_gene: TRBV7-6; CDR3aa: CASRSQETQYF; CDR3nt: TGTGCCAGCAGATCGCAAGAGACCCAGTACTTC
d_gene: .; j_gene: TRBJ2-5; abundance: once; v_gene: TRBV5-8; CDR3aa: CASSSRVGQETQYF; CDR3nt: TGTGCCAGCAGCTCCCGGGTAGGCCAAGAGACCCAGTACTTC
d_gene: .; j_gene: TRBJ1-1; abundance: .; v_gene: TRBV2; CDR3aa: CASSDQVWGTEAFF; CDR3nt: TGTGCCAGCAGTGACCAGGTCTGGGGCACTGAAGCTTTCTTT
d_gene: .; j_gene: TRBJ2-4; abundance: .; v_gene: TRBV15; CDR3aa: CATSRTSLIAGLDIQYF; CDR3nt: TGTGCCACCAGCAGAACCAGCTTGATAGCAGGGCTAGACATTCAGTACTTC
d_gene: .; j_gene: TRBJ2-6; abundance: .; v_gene: TRBV10-2; CDR3aa: CASSENGALFSGANVLTF; CDR3nt: TGCGCCAGCAGTGAGAATGGGGCCCTCTTCTCTGGGGCCAACGTCCTGACTTTC
d_gene: .; j_gene: TRBJ2-4; abundance: .; v_gene: TRBV6-5; CDR3aa: CASSYGLAKNIQYF; CDR3nt: TGTGCCAGCAGTTACGGGCTAGCCAAAAACATTCAGTACTTC
d_gene: .; j_gene: TRBJ2-7; abundance: few; v_gene: TRBV19; CDR3aa: CASSRDRYYEQYF; CDR3nt: TGTGCCAGTAGTAGGGACCGGTACTACGAGCAGTACTTC
d_gene: .; j_gene: TRBJ1-3; abundance: .; v_gene: TRBV7-8; CDR3aa: CASSLAFGIVRGNTIYF; CDR3nt: TGTGCCAGCAGCTTAGCGTTTGGGATCGTGCGGGGAAACACCATATATTTT
d_gene: TRBD1; j_gene: TRBJ2-3; abundance: .; v_gene: TRBV11-2; CDR3aa: CASSLDGPGRGLADTQYF; CDR3nt: TGTGCCAGCAGCTTAGATGGGCCGGGCAGGGGGCTGGCAGATACGCAGTATTTT
d_gene: .; j_gene: TRBJ2-7; abundance: .; v_gene: TRBV18; CDR3aa: CASSPPGVTSSYEQYF; CDR3nt: TGTGCCAGCTCACCTCCCGGAGTGACCAGCTCCTACGAGCAGTACTTC
d_gene: TRBD2; j_gene: TRBJ2-1; abundance: .; v_gene: TRBV10-1; CDR3aa: CASSPTGGIIANNEQFF; CDR3nt: TGCGCCAGCAGCCCGACGGGGGGGATTATCGCGAACAATGAGCAGTTCTTC
d_gene: TRBD1; j_gene: TRBJ1-5; abundance: few; v_gene: TRBV30; CDR3aa: CAWDGQGSNQPQHF; CDR3nt: TGTGCCTGGGATGGACAGGGGTCAAATCAGCCCCAGCATTTT
d_gene: TRBD1; j_gene: TRBJ1-2; abundance: .; v_gene: TRBV7-2; CDR3aa: CASSSGQGGFYGYTF; CDR3nt: TGTGCCAGCAGCTCAGGACAGGGGGGTTTCTATGGCTACACCTTC
d_gene: .; j_gene: TRBJ2-3; abundance: .; v_gene: TRBV5-1; CDR3aa: CASSLGLPSSVDTQYF; CDR3nt: TGCGCCAGCAGCTTGGGTCTGCCTAGCTCCGTAGATACGCAGTATTTT
d_gene: TRBD1; j_gene: TRBJ1-6; abundance: .; v_gene: TRBV7-9; CDR3aa: CASRPPGGSLNSPLHF; CDR3nt: TGTGCCAGCAGACCTCCAGGGGGGTCGCTAAATTCACCCCTCCACTTT
d_gene: .; j_gene: TRBJ2-5; abundance: .; v_gene: TRBV23-1; CDR3aa: CASGETQYF; CDR3nt: TGCGCCAGTGGGGAGACCCAGTACTTC
d_gene: TRBD1; j_gene: TRBJ1-2; abundance: .; v_gene: TRBV2; CDR3aa: CASSDRGQGANGYTF; CDR3nt: TGTGCCAGCAGTGACCGGGGACAGGGGGCTAATGGCTACACCTTC
d_gene: .; j_gene: TRBJ2-7; abundance: .; v_gene: TRBV5-6; CDR3aa: CASSLVLLGEQYF; CDR3nt: TGTGCCAGCAGCTTGGTCCTGCTGGGGGAGCAGTACTTC
d_gene: TRBD1; j_gene: TRBJ2-1; abundance: .; v_gene: TRBV11-2; CDR3aa: CASSLGMGQPNEQFF; CDR3nt: TGTGCCAGCAGCTTAGGCATGGGACAGCCTAATGAGCAGTTCTTC
d_gene: .; j_gene: TRBJ1-6; abundance: .; v_gene: TRBV5-8; CDR3aa: CAADRTANSPLHF; CDR3nt: TGTGCCGCAGACAGGACAGCTAATTCACCCCTCCACTTT
d_gene: TRBD2; j_gene: TRBJ2-2; abundance: .; v_gene: TRBV10-1; CDR3aa: CASSGTSGKSGELFF; CDR3nt: TGCGCCAGCAGTGGGACTAGCGGGAAATCCGGGGAGCTGTTTTTT
d_gene: .; j_gene: TRBJ2-6; abundance: .; v_gene: TRBV7-8; CDR3aa: CASSLSYSGANVLTF; CDR3nt: TGTGCCAGCAGCTTATCATACTCTGGGGCCAACGTCCTGACTTTC
d_gene: .; j_gene: TRBJ2-7; abundance: .; v_gene: TRBV5-1; CDR3aa: CASSRTTLSYEQYF; CDR3nt: TGCGCCAGCAGCCGGACAACCCTCTCCTACGAGCAGTACTTC
d_gene: TRBD1; j_gene: TRBJ2-7; abundance: .; v_gene: TRBV28; CDR3aa: CASSTIGQVGGQYF; CDR3nt: TGTGCCAGCAGTACTATTGGACAGGTAGGAGGGCAGTACTTC
d_gene: .; j_gene: TRBJ2-3; abundance: .; v_gene: TRBV5-1; CDR3aa: CASSFKVSTDTQYF; CDR3nt: TGCGCCAGCAGCTTTAAGGTTAGCACAGATACGCAGTATTTT
d_gene: TRBD1; j_gene: TRBJ2-1; abundance: once; v_gene: TRBV18; CDR3aa: CASSRPGQGGEEQFF; CDR3nt: TGTGCCAGCTCACGCCCGGGACAGGGCGGTGAGGAGCAGTTCTTC
d_gene: .; j_gene: TRBJ2-5; abundance: .; v_gene: TRBV7-2; CDR3aa: CASSLDRGGETQYF; CDR3nt: TGTGCCAGCAGCTTGGACCGCGGCGGGGAGACCCAGTACTTC
d_gene: .; j_gene: TRBJ2-3; abundance: .; v_gene: TRBV30; CDR3aa: CAWSVSWAVADTQYF; CDR3nt: TGTGCCTGGAGTGTATCCTGGGCGGTAGCAGATACGCAGTATTTT
d_gene: TRBD1; j_gene: TRBJ1-6; abundance: few; v_gene: TRBV19; CDR3aa: CASSIGTVVDSPLHF; CDR3nt: TGTGCCAGTAGTATCGGGACAGTCGTTGATTCACCCCTCCACTTT
d_gene: TRBD1; j_gene: TRBJ1-4; abundance: .; v_gene: TRBV7-2; CDR3aa: CASSRTGAVNEKLFF; CDR3nt: TGTGCCAGCAGCAGAACAGGGGCCGTAAATGAAAAACTGTTTTTT
d_gene: .; j_gene: TRBJ2-7; abundance: .; v_gene: TRBV19; CDR3aa: CASSMAPDRTYEQYF; CDR3nt: TGTGCCAGTAGTATGGCCCCGGACAGAACCTACGAGCAGTACTTC
d_gene: .; j_gene: TRBJ2-5; abundance: .; v_gene: TRBV25-1; CDR3aa: CASSPLGAGYSETQYF; CDR3nt: TGTGCCAGCAGTCCCCTTGGCGCGGGGTATAGCGAGACCCAGTACTTC
d_gene: .; j_gene: TRBJ2-1; abundance: once; v_gene: TRBV13; CDR3aa: CASSLDPHSYNEQFF; CDR3nt: TGTGCCAGCAGCCTCGACCCCCACTCGTACAATGAGCAGTTCTTC
d_gene: .; j_gene: TRBJ1-1; abundance: .; v_gene: TRBV10-2; CDR3aa: CASGAGPGTEAFF; CDR3nt: TGCGCCAGCGGCGCCGGTCCCGGCACTGAAGCTTTCTTT
d_gene: .; j_gene: TRBJ2-2; abundance: .; v_gene: TRBV15; CDR3aa: CATSRDPAPSTGELFF; CDR3nt: TGTGCCACCAGCAGAGATCCAGCCCCGAGCACCGGGGAGCTGTTTTTT
d_gene: .; j_gene: TRBJ2-3; abundance: .; v_gene: TRBV5-4; CDR3aa: CASSLGHYGTDTQYF; CDR3nt: TGTGCCAGCAGCTTGGGTCATTACGGAACAGATACGCAGTATTTT
d_gene: .; j_gene: TRBJ1-4; abundance: .; v_gene: TRBV19; CDR3aa: CASSIEGGHRLFF; CDR3nt: TGTGCCAGTAGTATAGAAGGGGGGCATCGACTGTTTTTT
d_gene: TRBD2; j_gene: TRBJ2-1; abundance: .; v_gene: TRBV27; CDR3aa: CASSLPGLAGHPGEQFF; CDR3nt: TGTGCCAGCAGTTTACCCGGTTTAGCGGGGCACCCGGGGGAGCAGTTCTTC
d_gene: .; j_gene: TRBJ1-2; abundance: once; v_gene: TRBV5-4; CDR3aa: CASSGGAVYGYTF; CDR3nt: TGTGCCAGCAGCGGGGGCGCGGTCTATGGCTACACCTTC
d_gene: .; j_gene: TRBJ1-6; abundance: few; v_gene: TRBV10-3; CDR3aa: CAISELSENSPLHF; CDR3nt: TGTGCCATCAGTGAATTGTCGGAGAATTCACCCCTCCACTTT
d_gene: .; j_gene: TRBJ1-6; abundance: .; v_gene: TRBV5-1; CDR3aa: CASSLGTAIGSPLHF; CDR3nt: TGCGCCAGCAGCTTGGGGACAGCGATTGGATCACCCCTCCACTTT
d_gene: TRBD2; j_gene: TRBJ2-3; abundance: once; v_gene: TRBV2; CDR3aa: CASRRGGGTDTQYF; CDR3nt: TGTGCCAGCAGGCGGGGGGGCGGCACAGATACGCAGTATTTT
d_gene: .; j_gene: TRBJ1-1; abundance: .; v_gene: TRBV6-5; CDR3aa: CASGKNTEAFF; CDR3nt: TGTGCCAGCGGCAAGAACACTGAAGCTTTCTTT
d_gene: .; j_gene: TRBJ2-1; abundance: .; v_gene: TRBV5-4; CDR3aa: CASSLGQIGQFF; CDR3nt: TGTGCCAGCAGCTTGGGGCAAATCGGGCAGTTCTTC
d_gene: .; j_gene: TRBJ1-3; abundance: few; v_gene: TRBV6-1; CDR3aa: CASEGGGNTIYF; CDR3nt: TGTGCCAGTGAGGGGGGCGGAAACACCATATATTTT
d_gene: TRBD1; j_gene: TRBJ1-1; abundance: .; v_gene: TRBV30; CDR3aa: CAWRGTRTGMNTEAFF; CDR3nt: TGTGCCTGGAGAGGAACTAGGACAGGGATGAACACTGAAGCTTTCTTT
d_gene: TRBD1; j_gene: TRBJ2-2; abundance: .; v_gene: TRBV18; CDR3aa: CASSRDRGNTGELFF; CDR3nt: TGTGCCAGCTCACGGGACAGGGGGAACACCGGGGAGCTGTTTTTT
d_gene: .; j_gene: TRBJ2-7; abundance: .; v_gene: TRBV5-1; CDR3aa: CASSLGSEPPREQYF; CDR3nt: TGCGCCAGCAGCTTGGGGTCGGAGCCACCTAGGGAGCAGTACTTC
d_gene: .; j_gene: TRBJ1-1; abundance: .; v_gene: TRBV5-4; CDR3aa: CASSLWRTEAFF; CDR3nt: TGTGCCAGCAGCTTATGGAGGACTGAAGCTTTCTTT
d_gene: .; j_gene: TRBJ2-5; abundance: .; v_gene: TRBV6-5; CDR3aa: CASSWFSGKETQYF; CDR3nt: TGTGCCAGCAGTTGGTTTAGCGGAAAAGAGACCCAGTACTTC
d_gene: TRBD1; j_gene: TRBJ2-7; abundance: .; v_gene: TRBV19; CDR3aa: CATRRGTGASSYEQYF; CDR3nt: TGTGCCACAAGAAGGGGGACAGGGGCAAGCTCCTACGAGCAGTACTTC
d_gene: .; j_gene: TRBJ1-2; abundance: .; v_gene: TRBV12-5; CDR3aa: CASGLDPGTYGYTF; CDR3nt: TGTGCTAGTGGTCTCGACCCAGGGACCTATGGCTACACCTTC
d_gene: .; j_gene: TRBJ2-6; abundance: .; v_gene: TRBV5-8; CDR3aa: CASSSVTSGANVLTF; CDR3nt: TGTGCCAGCAGCTCGGTTACCTCTGGGGCCAACGTCCTGACTTTC
d_gene: .; j_gene: TRBJ2-3; abundance: once; v_gene: TRBV5-8; CDR3aa: CASSLGSGADTQYF; CDR3nt: TGTGCCAGCAGCTTAGGCTCCGGGGCAGATACGCAGTATTTT
d_gene: .; j_gene: TRBJ1-1; abundance: .; v_gene: TRBV20-1; CDR3aa: CSAEENTEAFF; CDR3nt: TGCAGTGCCGAAGAGAACACTGAAGCTTTCTTT
d_gene: .; j_gene: TRBJ1-1; abundance: .; v_gene: TRBV18; CDR3aa: CASSPQVNTEAFF; CDR3nt: TGTGCCAGCTCACCCCAAGTGAACACTGAAGCTTTCTTT
d_gene: .; j_gene: TRBJ2-7; abundance: once; v_gene: TRBV28; CDR3aa: CASKGIAYEQYF; CDR3nt: TGTGCCAGCAAGGGCATCGCCTACGAGCAGTACTTC
d_gene: TRBD1; j_gene: TRBJ1-1; abundance: .; v_gene: TRBV7-9; CDR3aa: CASSLRDRNTEAFF; CDR3nt: TGTGCCAGCAGCTTGCGGGACAGGAACACTGAAGCTTTCTTT